The text below deals with one T cell receptor (beta chain). The target antigen is unknown. The record originates from a study of identical twins' blood T cells. General study points: Mainly, cloneset size products determined shared clonotypes, twins included. Twins shared more top CDR3 clonotypes than unrelated donors did.

One entry per CDR3 protein, called by TCRdb with MiXCR from the 5' RACE reads. The sample gives 300,000 to 400,000 distinct CDR3 sequences, about 28% of which show up once; around 5.6% is in the top ten. CDR1 is SGHRS, CDR2 YFSETQ, per germline. V was cut by 3 bases and J by 0 bases, with 12 bases left in between. This CDR3 comprises 15 residues. The material sequenced was PBMCs. This rearrangement joins TRBV5-1 to TRBJ1-1; D ambiguous. The receptor comes from a woman aged 18 to 49 in good health. This CDR3 reads CASSSNGELNTEAFF. DNA of the CDR3: TGCGCCAGCAGCTCGAATGGAGAGTTGAACACTGAAGCTTTCTTT.